This T cell receptor (beta chain) comes out of a study of shared clonotypes between healthy human individuals. TCRdb's copy holds only in-frame clones and misses some; the assay was immunoSEQ multiplex PCR. The top ten clones hold roughly 1.8% of a sample with around 700,000 clones, approximately 79% of them seen once. V was clipped by 3 bases and J by 5 bases, with 14 bases between them. The CDR3 has 14 residues. Germline CDR1 is SGDLS and CDR2 is YYNGEE. The clonotype was recovered from a woman younger than 45 in good health. The sample was memory CD4+ T cells sorted from blood. Regarding subset: CD45RA-negative fraction. The V and J genes are TRBV9 and TRBJ2-5; D is possibly TRBD1 (6 bases). The CDR3 loop reads CASSARDMGETQYF. The CDR3 DNA is TGTGCCAGCAGCGCCAGGGACATGGGGGAGACCCAGTACTTC.